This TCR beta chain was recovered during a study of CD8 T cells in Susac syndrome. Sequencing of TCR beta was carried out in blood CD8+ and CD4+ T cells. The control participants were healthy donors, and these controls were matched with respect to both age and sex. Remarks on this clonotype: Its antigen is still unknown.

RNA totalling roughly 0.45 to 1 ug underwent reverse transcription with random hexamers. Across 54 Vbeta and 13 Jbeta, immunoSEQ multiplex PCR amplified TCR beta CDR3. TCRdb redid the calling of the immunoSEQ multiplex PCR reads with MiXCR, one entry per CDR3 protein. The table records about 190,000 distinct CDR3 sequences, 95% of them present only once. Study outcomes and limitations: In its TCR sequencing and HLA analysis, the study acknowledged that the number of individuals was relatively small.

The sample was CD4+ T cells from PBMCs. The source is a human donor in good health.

The CDR3 bases are TGTGCCAGCAGCGTCGACAGGTACTACAATGAGCAGTTCTTC. It encodes CASSVDRYYNEQFF. V is TRBV11-2 and J is TRBJ2-1; D might be TRBD1 (6 bases). With 5 bases removed from V and 3 bases from J, the gap between germline ends came to 11 bases. This CDR3 spans 14 amino acids. Germline CDR1 SGHAT, CDR2 FQNNGV.